This T cell receptor beta chain was observed in a study of neurological immune-mediated disorders. General observations from the study: It was HTLV-1-associated myelopathy that showed the most TCR clonal expansion, while multiple sclerosis showed the least, falling below healthy controls.

This clonotype showed up just a few times. Its antigen remains unknown. Time point meaning: longitudinal time-point 1 (baseline). Germline CDR1 and CDR2: WNHNN and SYGVQD (reference sequence). Trimming cost V 2 bases and J 8 bases; bases outside gene matches: 8. The CDR3 has 15 amino acids. From the 5' RACE reads, TCRdb called clonotypes with MiXCR, one entry per CDR3 protein. Here the sample spans tens of thousands of distinct CDR3 sequences, about an eighth being singletons. This rearrangement joins TRBV10-1 to TRBJ2-3, with 9 nucleotides matching TRBD1. The sequenced sample consisted of PBMCs. This clonotype was sampled from a female donor with HTLV-1-associated myelopathy (HAM/TSP). As DNA, the CDR3 is TGCGCCAGCAGTGAGAGGACAGGGGTAGGGGGTACGCAGTATTTT. It specifies CASSERTGVGGTQYF.